The clone carrying this TCR beta chain came up many times. What it binds is unknown. The V gene lost 9 bases and the J gene lost 2 bases, with 20 bases spanning the gap. The CDR3 spans 15 residues. From germline, CDR1 is SGHNT and CDR2 YYREEE (reference sequence). Both previously described methods and listed TCR primers were employed to make bulk TCR libraries. TCRdb re-derived calls from the PCR reads in MiXCR, one entry per CDR3 protein. The profile shows about 640,000 distinct CDR3 sequences, about 20% of them singletons. The sorting of naive CD8 T cells used the CD8+CD4-CCR7+CD45RA+ phenotype. These data come from a study of molecular identifiers for immune sequencing clone quantification. General study points: Spike-in Jurkat TCR RNA from a single cell reportedly registered among about a million naive cells.

Source material: naive CD8+ T cells from blood, with Jurkat cell RNA spiked in. Subset here: FACS-sorted CD8+CD4-CCR7+CD45RA+ naive T cells. V gene TRBV5-4 combines with J gene TRBJ2-5, with D possibly being TRBD1 or TRBD2 (5 bases each). The sequence was collected from a human donor in good health. Some libraries in this study had Jurkat cell RNA spiked in. This CDR3 is CATTAGTELQETQYF. As DNA, the CDR3 is TGTGCCACTACTGCCGGGACGGAGTTACAAGAGACCCAGTACTTC.